The present TCR beta chain was sequenced within a study of CD8+ T cells in alopecia areata. Overall study context: Treated patients were dosed with oral tofacitinib, taking 5 to 10 mg twice daily.

For this clone: What it recognizes is unknown.

CDR1 is SGHTA and CDR2 is FQGTGA in the germline V gene. J gave up 7 bases and V 5 bases, and 6 bases lay outside the gene matches. The CDR3 spans 13 residues. Study outcomes and limitations: Lesional scalp displayed greater clonality than normal scalp, most notably in alopecia totalis/universalis.

Once RNA had been extracted, it was reverse transcribed into cDNA to act as the sequencing template. Sequencing was performed with immunoSEQ multiplex PCR; in TCRdb, only in-frame clones are kept and a portion is missing. In the table there are 9,000 to 15,000 clones, under 65% of which are singletons. Lesional scalp tissue (obtained by punch biopsy) and peripheral blood were collected from alopecia areata patients. Sequenced material: skin. This receptor was identified in a human donor with alopecia areata. This chain links TRBV7-3 with TRBJ1-1; 8 bases agree with TRBD1. The CDR3 sequence: CASSTTGVNEAFF. CDR3 sequence (DNA): TGTGCCAGCAGCACGACAGGGGTGAATGAAGCTTTCTTT.